A single sample is the source of the 32 T cell receptor beta chains below, sequenced in a study of blood T cell repertoires in COVID-19. Data came from immunoSEQ multiplex PCR; TCRdb stores just in-frame clones and leaves some out. The sample includes tens of thousands of clones, 82% of them seen just once. The material sequenced was peripheral blood. These receptors were collected from a human donor in a cohort sampled during active or convalescent COVID-19.

This chain uses TRBV6-2 or TRBV6-3 with TRBJ1-2; 7 bases fit TRBD1. Germline V lookup: CDR1 MNHEY, CDR2 SVGEGT. V was pared by 0 bases and J by 6 bases, with 7 bases of the junction left unmatched. This CDR3 is built from 15 residues. Here the CDR3 DNA reads TGTGCCAGCAGTTACTCGGACAGGCCGCTGAATGGCTACACCTTC. It specifies CASSYSDRPLNGYTF.

The CDR3 region is CASSEGSSRGLAGELFF. For the CDR3, the DNA is TGTGCCAGCAGTGAAGGTAGTAGCCGCGGGTTGGCCGGGGAGCTGTTTTTT. This chain uses TRBV6-1 with TRBJ2-2; possible D gene TRBD2, 5 bases. CDR1 MNHNS and CDR2 SASEGT come from the germline V gene. The V gene lost 1 base and the J gene lost 6 bases, with 18 bases spanning the gap. The CDR3 consists of 17 residues.

Regarding this clone: Other DNA sequences in this specimen translate into the identical CDR3. The chain uses TRBV5-1 and TRBJ1-1, with 9 bases lining up with TRBD1. The CDR3 totals 14 residues. Germline CDR1 SGHRS, CDR2 YFSETQ. J lost 1 base, V lost 4 bases, and 2 bases had no gene match. In DNA form, the CDR3 reads TGCGCCAGCAGCAGGGGACAGGGGAACACTGAAGCTTTCTTT. As protein: CASSRGQGNTEAFF. Full variable domain (remainder filled in from reference TRBV5-1 and TRBJ1-1): KAGVTQTPRYLIKTRGQQVTLSCSPISGHRSVSWYQQTPGQGLQFLFEYFSETQRNKGNFPGRFSGRQFSNSRSEMNVSTLELGDSALYLCASSRGQGNTEAFFGQGTRLTVV.

This clone has more than one count but fewer than ten. This chain joins TRBV2 and TRBJ1-2; the match to TRBD1 covers 7 bases. Germline V gene data show CDR1 as SNHLY and CDR2 as FYNNEI. V lost 4 bases, J lost 2 bases, and 4 bases stayed unmatched. This CDR3 spans 14 amino acids. The CDR3 region is CASSGMTGNYGYTF. The CDR3, as DNA: TGTGCCAGCAGTGGGATGACAGGGAACTATGGCTACACCTTC.

The V call is TRBV11-2, the J call TRBJ1-2, with TRBD1 as a possible D gene (5 bases). This CDR3 spans 15 amino acids. Deletions cut 4 bases from V and 8 bases from J, with 20 bases between. Germline V CDR1 and CDR2: SGHAT, FQNNGV. The DNA of the CDR3 is TGTGCCAGCAGCTCTGGACGGGGGTTCTACGACGGCTACACCTTC. Its translation is CASSSGRGFYDGYTF.

The rearrangement links TRBV19 to TRBJ2-7, with unresolved D. Germline CDR1 LNHDA, CDR2 SQIVND (reference sequence). The CDR3 sequence is 13 residues long. The germline V and J ends were trimmed by 4 bases and 4 bases, with 11 bases remaining between them. The DNA for the CDR3 is TGTGCCAGTAGTACCCCCCACAGTTACGAGCAGTACTTC. Translated: CASSTPHSYEQYF.

V usage is TRBV2 and J usage is TRBJ2-1, with TRBD2 matching over 13 bases. With V trimmed by 3 bases and J by 6 bases, 2 bases remained unmatched. The V gene's germline CDR1 is SNHLY and CDR2 FYNNEI. This CDR3 contains 15 residues. The CDR3 spells CASSEGTSGVNEQFF. In DNA form, the CDR3 reads TGTGCCAGCAGTGAGGGGACTAGCGGGGTCAATGAGCAGTTCTTC.

This clone was found a few times. The chain employs TRBV10-3 and TRBJ1-2, with 9 bases matching TRBD1. Germline V lookup: CDR1 ENHRY, CDR2 SYGVKD. The CDR3 is made up of 14 amino acids. Trimming removed 6 bases from V and 6 bases from J; junction bases left unmatched: 8. CDR3 protein: CAISLQGALNGYTF. The CDR3 DNA sequence: TGTGCCATCAGCTTACAGGGGGCGCTTAATGGCTACACCTTC.

V usage is TRBV6-5 and J usage is TRBJ1-1; unclear D gene. The CDR3 consists of 16 residues. Trimming cost V 0 bases and J 2 bases, with 13 bases left between them. Germline V gene data show CDR1 as MNHEY and CDR2 as SVGAGI. The CDR3 loop reads CASSYSSGTSNTEAFF. The CDR3 DNA follows: TGTGCCAGCAGTTACTCATCAGGTACTTCTAACACTGAAGCTTTCTTT.

This chain joins TRBV7-8 and TRBJ1-1; TRBD1 might be the D (5 bases). CDR3 length: 18 amino acids. CDR1 is SGHVS and CDR2 is FQNEAQ in the germline V gene. V was trimmed by 5 bases and J by 1 base, leaving 23 bases between them. CDR3 nucleotide sequence: TGTGCCAGCAGCCCACGGACCGTAGGGGTCGGGCAGAACACTGAAGCTTTCTTT. Its protein is CASSPRTVGVGQNTEAFF.

The chain employs TRBV11-2 and TRBJ1-4, with D uncertain. The CDR3 runs to 13 residues. V was cut by 8 bases and J by 7 bases, with 14 bases left in between. From germline, CDR1 is SGHAT and CDR2 FQNNGV. In DNA, the CDR3 is TGTGCCAGCTCCCTAGGTGAACGTGAAAAACTGTTTTTT. Translating it yields CASSLGEREKLFF.

J is TRBJ2-2 and V is TRBV18; maybe TRBD1 (6 bases). The germline gives CDR1 KGHSH, CDR2 LQKENI. V gave up 6 bases and J gave up 3 bases, with 14 bases separating them. This CDR3 region has 15 residues. CDR3 region: CASSPGTPDTGELFF. The DNA for the CDR3 is TGTGCCAGCTCTCCAGGGACACCCGACACCGGGGAGCTGTTTTTT.

The V call is TRBV5-1, the J call TRBJ2-5; the D gene is possibly TRBD2 (5 bases). Trimming removed 0 bases from V and 0 bases from J, with 6 bases in between. CDR1 and CDR2 from the germline V gene are SGHRS and YFSETQ. The CDR3 runs to 14 residues. CDR3 nucleotides: TGCGCCAGCAGCTTGGTCGGGGACCAAGAGACCCAGTACTTC. This encodes CASSLVGDQETQYF.

This clone occurred once. The chain links TRBV20-1 to TRBJ1-2, with D hard to call. Germline CDR1 is DFQATT and CDR2 is SNEGSKA (reference sequence). The CDR3 sequence is 11 residues long. V lost 3 bases and J 1 base, leaving 3 bases between the germline ends. The CDR3 sequence: CSARYNYGYTF. The CDR3 DNA is TGCAGTGCTAGGTATAACTATGGCTACACCTTC.

V is TRBV5-1 and J is TRBJ1-2; 8 bases fit TRBD1. Germline-derived CDR1 and CDR2 are SGHRS and YFSETQ. With 0 bases clipped from V and 4 bases from J, the junction kept 8 bases outside the gene matches. The CDR3 is 16 amino acids. The CDR3 DNA is TGCGCCAGCAGCTTGGTTGAGGCAGGGGGCGTCTATGGCTACACCTTC. Encoded protein: CASSLVEAGGVYGYTF.

The chain uses TRBV3-1 (or the pseudogene TRBV3-2) and TRBJ2-1; TRBD2 might be the D (5 bases). There are 16 residues in the CDR3. Germline V gene data show CDR1 as LGHDT and CDR2 as YNNKEL (reference sequence). Trimming removed 3 bases at V and 5 bases at J, with 17 bases between. The CDR3 spells CASSHEGSSLNNEQFF. CDR3 bases: TGTGCCAGCAGCCACGAAGGATCTAGCCTCAACAATGAGCAGTTCTTC.

The chain is built from TRBV6-5 and TRBJ2-2; D call uncertain. The CDR3 sequence is 14 residues long. V dropped 0 bases and J dropped 5 bases, with 7 bases sitting between them. The V gene's germline CDR1 is MNHEY and CDR2 SVGAGI. The CDR3, as DNA: TGTGCCAGCAGTTACTCGACACGGACCGGGGAGCTGTTTTTT. It translates to CASSYSTRTGELFF.

The rearrangement links TRBV7-2 to TRBJ2-4, with a weak D call TRBD2 (6 bases). This CDR3 spans 16 amino acids. CDR1 is SGHTA and CDR2 is FQGNSA in the germline V gene. The V end lost 2 bases, the J end lost 0 bases, and 11 bases lay between the germline ends. The CDR3 DNA reads TGTGCCAGCAGCTTATGGGACTCTCTAGCCAAAAACATTCAGTACTTC. It translates to CASSLWDSLAKNIQYF.

This rearrangement joins TRBV2 to TRBJ1-5; no clear D gene. Germline assignment: CDR1 SNHLY and CDR2 FYNNEI. V was shortened by 2 bases and J by 11 bases, with 7 bases between the two germline ends. This CDR3 comprises 11 residues. This chain's CDR3 is CASSEWEAQHF. CDR3 DNA: TGTGCCAGCAGTGAATGGGAGGCCCAGCATTTT.

The chain links TRBV7-9 to TRBJ1-1, with a weak D call TRBD1 (5 bases). CDR3 length: 15 residues. Germline CDR1 reads SEHNR; CDR2 reads FQNEAQ (reference sequence). The V end lost 1 base, the J end lost 6 bases, and 15 bases lay between the germline ends. DNA of the CDR3: TGTGCCAGCAGCTTAGGGCCCAGGGCGAAGGCTGAAGCTTTCTTT. This translates into CASSLGPRAKAEAFF.

The chain has TRBV4-3 and TRBJ1-1; 8 nucleotides agree with TRBD1. Germline loops: CDR1 LGHNA, CDR2 YSLEER. The CDR3 length is 19 residues. V was clipped by 2 bases and J by 5 bases; unmatched bases: 19. The CDR3 bases are TGCGCCAGCAGCCAAAATTTCCAACCGGGACGACAGGGGTTTACTGAAGCTTTCTTT. Amino acid sequence: CASSQNFQPGRQGFTEAFF.

This chain connects TRBV11-1 to TRBJ1-2, with TRBD1 matching 11 bases. V trimming: 5 bases; J trimming: 4 bases; junction bases outside the gene matches: 6. The CDR3 consists of 15 residues. Germline-derived CDR1 and CDR2 are SGHAT and FQDESV (reference sequence). CDR3 DNA: TGTGCCAGCAGCCCAGGACAGGGGGCAGGCTATGGCTACACCTTC. Translating gives CASSPGQGAGYGYTF.

This clone was seen a single time. This chain links TRBV5-4 with TRBJ2-5, with TRBD2 identical over 7 bases. The CDR3 extends over 14 amino acids. The V gene end was trimmed by 2 bases and the J gene end by 2 bases; junction bases not matched to a gene: 3. The V gene's germline CDR1 is SGHNT and CDR2 YYREEE (reference sequence). CDR3 DNA sequence: TGTGCCAGCAGCTTAAGCGGGGTACAAGAGACCCAGTACTTC. It specifies CASSLSGVQETQYF.

This chain connects TRBV24-1 to TRBJ2-5; the D gene is possibly TRBD2 (5 bases). In germline, CDR1 is KGHDR, CDR2 SFDVKD. V was clipped by 4 bases and J by 9 bases, with 17 bases between them. The CDR3 sequence is 14 residues long. This CDR3 reads CATSDLGSAMAQYF. CDR3 bases: TGTGCCACCAGTGACCTGGGGAGTGCGATGGCCCAGTACTTC.

The J gene is TRBJ2-5, the V gene TRBV7-2; TRBD2 matches 11 bases. The CDR3 is made up of 15 amino acids. Germline values: CDR1 SGHTA, CDR2 FQGNSA. V was clipped by 2 bases and J by 5 bases; unmatched bases: 4. CDR3 amino acids: CASSLNSGGAETQYF. CDR3 DNA: TGTGCCAGCAGCTTAAATAGCGGGGGGGCCGAGACCCAGTACTTC.

This clone was counted only a few times. This chain connects TRBV4-2 to TRBJ2-2, with 10 positions matching TRBD2. The germline V gene encodes CDR1 LGHNA and CDR2 YNFKEQ. CDR3 length: 17 residues. Trimming removed 3 bases from V and 7 bases from J; junction bases left unmatched: 11. The CDR3 reads CASSQDPGLATGGELFF. The CDR3 DNA reads TGTGCCAGCAGCCAGGATCCGGGACTAGCGACTGGCGGGGAGCTGTTTTTT.

The CDR3: CASSLRGFREDTIYF. In DNA form, the CDR3 reads TGTGCCAGCAGCTTAAGGGGGTTCCGGGAGGACACCATATATTTT. J is TRBJ1-3 and V is TRBV7-2; a weak D match, TRBD1 (6 bases). CDR3 size: 15 residues. V lost 2 bases, J lost 8 bases, and 16 bases lay in between. Germline V gene data show CDR1 as SGHTA and CDR2 as FQGNSA.

The chain combines TRBV4-3 with TRBJ2-3; a possible D gene is TRBD2 (7 bases). V dropped 3 bases and J dropped 6 bases, with 16 bases sitting between them. Per germline, CDR1 LGHNA and CDR2 YSLEER. The CDR3 has 15 amino acids. CDR3 sequence (DNA): TGCGCCAGCAGCCAGGGGGGGGCCGTGGCGGATACGCAGTATTTT. Residues: CASSQGGAVADTQYF.

The chain recombines TRBV20-1 with TRBJ2-7, with D perhaps TRBD1 (5 bases). The CDR3 is 12 residues long. Deletions cut 3 bases from V and 5 bases from J, with 11 bases between. Germline-derived CDR1 and CDR2 are DFQATT and SNEGSKA (reference sequence). DNA of the CDR3: TGCAGTGCTAGTCGTCAGGGTGACGAGCAGTACTTC. As protein: CSASRQGDEQYF.

This clone was recorded many times. CDR3 loop: CASSYTLPLAGGAGNEQFF. CDR3 nucleotides: TGTGCCAGCAGTTACACTTTACCTCTAGCGGGGGGCGCGGGAAATGAGCAGTTCTTC. This chain uses TRBV6-8 with TRBJ2-1, with 11 bases matching TRBD2. The CDR3 spans 19 residues. J lost 7 bases, V lost 2 bases, and 16 bases had no gene match. Germline-derived CDR1 and CDR2 are MNHGY and SAAAGT.

This clone was recorded once. The rearrangement links TRBV4-2 to TRBJ1-1; tentatively, D is TRBD1 (5 bases). V was pared by 4 bases and J by 3 bases, with 12 bases between. This CDR3 is built from 14 residues. CDR1 LGHNA and CDR2 YNFKEQ come from the germline V gene. CDR3 sequence (DNA): TGTGCCAGCAGCCCCCGGGAGGGGTACACTGAAGCTTTCTTT. Amino acids: CASSPREGYTEAFF.

The chain is built from TRBV19 and TRBJ1-1, with D tentatively TRBD1 (6 bases). The germline V gene has CDR1 LNHDA and CDR2 SQIVND (reference sequence). This CDR3 is built from 14 residues. Trimming removed 5 bases from V and 10 bases from J, with 20 bases in between. CDR3 residues: CASSPVWGQGRAFF. CDR3 DNA sequence: TGTGCCAGTAGTCCTGTCTGGGGGCAGGGACGAGCTTTCTTT.